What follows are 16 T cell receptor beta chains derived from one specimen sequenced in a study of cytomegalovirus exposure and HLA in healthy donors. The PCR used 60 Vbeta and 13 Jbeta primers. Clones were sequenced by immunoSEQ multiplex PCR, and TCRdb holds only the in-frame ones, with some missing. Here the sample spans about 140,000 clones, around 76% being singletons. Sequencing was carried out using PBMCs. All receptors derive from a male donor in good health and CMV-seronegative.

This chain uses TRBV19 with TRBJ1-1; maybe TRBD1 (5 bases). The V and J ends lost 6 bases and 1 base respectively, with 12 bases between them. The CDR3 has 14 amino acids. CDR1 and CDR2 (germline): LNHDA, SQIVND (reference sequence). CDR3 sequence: CASRGRDGNTEAFF. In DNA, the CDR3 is TGTGCCAGTAGGGGGAGGGACGGGAACACTGAAGCTTTCTTT.

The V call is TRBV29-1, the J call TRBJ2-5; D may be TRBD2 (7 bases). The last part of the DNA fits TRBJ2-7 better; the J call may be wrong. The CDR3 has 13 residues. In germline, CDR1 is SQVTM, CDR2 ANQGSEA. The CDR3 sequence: CSVEGAGAPEQYF. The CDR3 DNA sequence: TGCAGCGTTGAGGGCGCGGGGGCGCCCGAGCAGTACTTC.

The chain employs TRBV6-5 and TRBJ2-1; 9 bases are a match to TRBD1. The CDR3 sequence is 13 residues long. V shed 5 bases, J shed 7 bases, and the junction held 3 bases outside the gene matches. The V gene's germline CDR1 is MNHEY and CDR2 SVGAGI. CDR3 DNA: TGTGCCAGCAGTCGGACAGGGGTGAATGAGCAGTTCTTC. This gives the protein CASSRTGVNEQFF.

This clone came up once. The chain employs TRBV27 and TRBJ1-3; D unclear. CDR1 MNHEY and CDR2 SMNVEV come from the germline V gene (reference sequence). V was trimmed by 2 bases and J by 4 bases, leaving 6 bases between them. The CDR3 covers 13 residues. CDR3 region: CASSLSGGNTIYF. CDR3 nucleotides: TGTGCCAGCAGTTTAAGCGGGGGAAACACCATATATTTT.

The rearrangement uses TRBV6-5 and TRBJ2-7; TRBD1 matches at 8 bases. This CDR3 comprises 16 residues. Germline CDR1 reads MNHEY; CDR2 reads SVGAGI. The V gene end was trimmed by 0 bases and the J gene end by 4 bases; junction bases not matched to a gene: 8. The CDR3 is CASSYSPPGGGYEQYF. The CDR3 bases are TGTGCCAGCAGTTACTCCCCTCCAGGGGGCGGGTACGAGCAGTACTTC.

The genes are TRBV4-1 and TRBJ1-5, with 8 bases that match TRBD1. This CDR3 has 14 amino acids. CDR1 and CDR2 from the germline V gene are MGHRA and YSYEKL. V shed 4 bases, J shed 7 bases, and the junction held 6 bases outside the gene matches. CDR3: CASSPRQGNQPQHF. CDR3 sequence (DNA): TGCGCCAGCAGCCCCCGACAGGGGAACCAGCCCCAGCATTTT.

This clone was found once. CDR3 in amino acids: CASSTDREGYTF. CDR3 sequence (DNA): TGTGCCAGCAGTACGGACAGGGAAGGCTACACCTTC. The chain carries TRBV27 and TRBJ1-2; TRBD1 agrees at 8 bases. This CDR3 has 12 amino acids. Germline CDR1 reads MNHEY; CDR2 reads SMNVEV (reference sequence). The junction had 4 bases not matched to a gene; V was cut back by 5 bases and J by 8 bases.

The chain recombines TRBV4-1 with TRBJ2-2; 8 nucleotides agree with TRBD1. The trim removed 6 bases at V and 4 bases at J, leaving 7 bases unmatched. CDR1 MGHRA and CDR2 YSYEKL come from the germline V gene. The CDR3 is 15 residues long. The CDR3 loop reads CASRKSGQATGELFF. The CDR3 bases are TGCGCCAGCAGGAAATCGGGACAGGCCACCGGGGAGCTGTTTTTT.

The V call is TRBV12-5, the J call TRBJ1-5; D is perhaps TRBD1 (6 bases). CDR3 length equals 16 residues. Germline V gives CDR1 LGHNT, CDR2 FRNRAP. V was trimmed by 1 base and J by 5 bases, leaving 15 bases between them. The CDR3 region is CASGLGHREGDQPQHF. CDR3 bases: TGTGCTAGTGGTTTGGGCCACAGGGAAGGCGATCAGCCCCAGCATTTT.

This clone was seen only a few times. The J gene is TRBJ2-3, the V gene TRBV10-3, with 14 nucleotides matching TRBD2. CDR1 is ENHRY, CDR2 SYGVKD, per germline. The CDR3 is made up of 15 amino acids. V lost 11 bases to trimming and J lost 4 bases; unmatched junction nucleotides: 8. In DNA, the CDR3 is TGTGCCGCGCGGACTAGCGGGGGGCGTTCAGATACGCAGTATTTT. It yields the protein CAARTSGGRSDTQYF.

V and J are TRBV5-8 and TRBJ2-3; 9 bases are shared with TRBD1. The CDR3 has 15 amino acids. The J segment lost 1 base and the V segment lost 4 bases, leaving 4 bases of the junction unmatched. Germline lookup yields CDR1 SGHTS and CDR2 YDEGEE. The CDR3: CASSPWTGGTDTQYF. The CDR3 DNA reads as TGTGCCAGCAGCCCCTGGACAGGGGGCACAGATACGCAGTATTTT.

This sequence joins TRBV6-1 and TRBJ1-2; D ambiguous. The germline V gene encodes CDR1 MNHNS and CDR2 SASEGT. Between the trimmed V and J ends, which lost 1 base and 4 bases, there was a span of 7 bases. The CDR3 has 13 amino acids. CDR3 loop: CASSEDPGYGYTF. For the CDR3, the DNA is TGTGCCAGCAGTGAAGACCCAGGCTATGGCTACACCTTC.

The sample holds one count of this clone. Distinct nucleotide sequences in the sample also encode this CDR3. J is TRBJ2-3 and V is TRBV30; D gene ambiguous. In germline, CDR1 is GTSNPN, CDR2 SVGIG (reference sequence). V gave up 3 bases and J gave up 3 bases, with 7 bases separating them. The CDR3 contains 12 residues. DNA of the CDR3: TGTGCCTGGAGCAGATCGACAGATACGCAGTATTTT. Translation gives CAWSRSTDTQYF. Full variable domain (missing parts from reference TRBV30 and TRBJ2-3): SQTIHQWPATLVQPVGSPLSLECTVEGTSNPNLYWYRQAAGRGLQLLFYSVGIGQISSEVPQNLSASRPQDRQFILSSKKLLLSDSGFYLCAWSRSTDTQYFGPGTRLTVL.

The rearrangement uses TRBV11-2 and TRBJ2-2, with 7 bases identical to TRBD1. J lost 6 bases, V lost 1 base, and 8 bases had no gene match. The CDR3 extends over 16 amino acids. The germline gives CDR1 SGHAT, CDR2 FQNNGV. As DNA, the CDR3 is TGTGCCAGCAGCTTAGTTGAGGGGGCCGGAGCCGGGGAGCTGTTTTTT. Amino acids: CASSLVEGAGAGELFF.

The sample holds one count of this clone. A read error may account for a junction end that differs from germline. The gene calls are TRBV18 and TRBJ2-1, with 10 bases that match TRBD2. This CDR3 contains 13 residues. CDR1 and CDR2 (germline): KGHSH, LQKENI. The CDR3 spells CASSVASGRSVIF. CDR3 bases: TGTGCCAGCTCAGTAGCTAGCGGGAGATCGGTGATCTTC. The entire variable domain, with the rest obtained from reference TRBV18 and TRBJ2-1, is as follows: NAGVMQNPRHLVRRRGQEARLRCSPMKGHSHVYWYRQLPEEGLKFMVYLQKENIIDESGMPKERFSAEFPKEGPSILRIQQVVRGDSAAYFCASSVASGRSVIFGPGTRLTVL.

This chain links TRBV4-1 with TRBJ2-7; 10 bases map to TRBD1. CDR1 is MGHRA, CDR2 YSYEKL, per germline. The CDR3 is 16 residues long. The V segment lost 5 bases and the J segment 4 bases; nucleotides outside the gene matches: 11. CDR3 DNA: TGCGCCAGCAGCGGACCATCAGGGACAGGGGCGTACGAGCAGTACTTC. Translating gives CASSGPSGTGAYEQYF.